The entry that follows covers one TCR beta chain sequence. Antigen specificity is unknown. Produced via immunoSEQ multiplex PCR; TCRdb's table is partial and in-frame only. The sample records more than 25,000 clones, 80% to 95% being singletons. Germline CDR1 is MNHEY and CDR2 is SVGAGI. Trimming pared 0 bases from V and 0 bases from J, leaving 6 bases between. The CDR3 covers 15 residues. The record originates from a study of OX40 agonist ivuxolimab in advanced cancers. Study-level results: Some of the nonresponding patients also showed low levels of normalized T-cell clonal expansion.

Sample: CD4+ or CD8+ T cells sorted from blood, taken in a trial of the OX40 agonist ivuxolimab. This clonotype originated in an adult with an advanced solid tumor such as melanoma, head and neck, liver or kidney cancer. The gene calls are TRBV6-5 and TRBJ1-5; no clear D gene. The CDR3 DNA reads as TGTGCCAGCAGTTACTCACATGATAGCAATCAGCCCCAGCATTTT. This encodes CASSYSHDSNQPQHF.